This TCR beta chain was sequenced for a study of T cells in Graves' hyperthyroidism and ophthalmopathy. For Graves' hyperthyroidism to be stable, ophthalmopathy could not progress within 18 months. Among the patients, aged 18 to 65, hyperthyroidism was newly diagnosed and had lasted under 2 months. This CDR3 comprises 18 residues. The V gene's germline CDR1 is MNHEY and CDR2 SVGAGI. The trim removed 0 bases at V and 10 bases at J, leaving 15 bases unmatched. RNA transcripts yielded amplified TCR beta CDR3 regions. First-round RT-PCR targeting the TCR CDR3 was performed with the HTBI primer set. TCRdb fed the multiplex PCR reads into MiXCR, producing one record per CDR3 protein. The sample records some 800,000 distinct CDR3 sequences, roughly 37% being singletons.

The source of this sequence is a man in his late teens or twenties with Graves' hyperthyroidism. Sequencing used blood. The V and J genes are TRBV6-5 and TRBJ1-6; TRBD1 matches 7 bases. As DNA, the CDR3 is TGTGCCAGCAGTTACTCGCCCCCGACAGGGAGCATTCGGTCACCCCTCCACTTT. Its translation is CASSYSPPTGSIRSPLHF.